This TCR beta chain was identified during a study of T cell responses to AZD1222 COVID-19 vaccine. Study-level results: AZD1222 recipients seropositive at baseline numbered only 6 or 7.

Worth noting for this clone: The antigen is unknown.

Trimming cost V 6 bases and J 0 bases, with 5 bases left between them. The CDR3 runs to 13 residues. Assay used: immunoSEQ multiplex PCR; TCRdb lists only in-frame clones, some missing. The sample lists tens of thousands of clones, around 90% occurring once. The receptor's source is an adult in good health. Sequenced here: peripheral blood, sampled on day 0 of AZD1222 vaccination. V is TRBV12-3 or TRBV12-4 and J is TRBJ1-4; D unclear. CDR3 DNA sequence: TGTGCCAGCAGGGGAGCAACTAATGAAAAACTGTTTTTT. Amino acid sequence: CASRGATNEKLFF.